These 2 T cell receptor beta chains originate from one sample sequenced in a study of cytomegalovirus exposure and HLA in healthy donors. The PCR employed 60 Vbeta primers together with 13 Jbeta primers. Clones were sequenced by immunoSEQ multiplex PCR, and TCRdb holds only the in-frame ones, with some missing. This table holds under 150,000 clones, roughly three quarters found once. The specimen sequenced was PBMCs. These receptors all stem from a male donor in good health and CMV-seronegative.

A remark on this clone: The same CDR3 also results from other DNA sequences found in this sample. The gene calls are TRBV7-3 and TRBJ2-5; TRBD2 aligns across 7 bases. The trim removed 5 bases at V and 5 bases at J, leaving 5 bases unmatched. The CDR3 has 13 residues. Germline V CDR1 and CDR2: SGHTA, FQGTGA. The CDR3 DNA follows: TGTGCCAGCAGCCCCAGCGGGGCGGAGACCCAGTACTTC. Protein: CASSPSGAETQYF.

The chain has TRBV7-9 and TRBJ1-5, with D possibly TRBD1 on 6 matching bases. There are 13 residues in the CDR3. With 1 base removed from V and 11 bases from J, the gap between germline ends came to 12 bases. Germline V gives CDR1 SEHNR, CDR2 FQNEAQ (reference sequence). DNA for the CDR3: TGTGCCAGCAGCTTAGATGGACAGCAGGCCCAGCATTTT. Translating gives CASSLDGQQAQHF.